This entry concerns a single T cell receptor (beta chain). The data stem from a study of blood T cell repertoires in COVID-19. CDR3 length equals 13 residues. V dropped 8 bases and J dropped 1 base, with 11 bases sitting between them. Germline V gene lookup returns CDR1 LGHNT and CDR2 FRNRAP. The assay was immunoSEQ multiplex PCR, and TCRdb's table has in-frame clones only and misses some. This sample has 150,000 to 200,000 clones; 88% occur once, and the top ten carry 6%. The clonotype comes from a man aged 35 to 55 with active or convalescent COVID-19. The chain couples TRBV12-5 to TRBJ1-1, with D possibly being TRBD1 (5 bases). What was sequenced was peripheral blood. The CDR3 region has the DNA TGTGCTAGTAGCGTAGGGGAGAACACTGAAGCTTTCTTT. As protein: CASSVGENTEAFF.